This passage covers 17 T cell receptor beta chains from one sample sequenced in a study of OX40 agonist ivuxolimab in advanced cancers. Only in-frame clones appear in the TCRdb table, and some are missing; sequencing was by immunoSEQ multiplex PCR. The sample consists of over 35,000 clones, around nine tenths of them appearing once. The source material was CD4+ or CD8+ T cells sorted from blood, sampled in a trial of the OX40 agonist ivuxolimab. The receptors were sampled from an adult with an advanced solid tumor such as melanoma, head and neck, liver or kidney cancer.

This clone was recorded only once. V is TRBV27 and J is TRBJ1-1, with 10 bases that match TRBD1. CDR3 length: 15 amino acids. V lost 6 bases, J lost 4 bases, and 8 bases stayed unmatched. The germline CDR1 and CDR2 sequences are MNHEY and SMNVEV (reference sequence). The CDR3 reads CASRDPGQGITEAFF. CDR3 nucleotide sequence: TGTGCCAGCAGGGACCCGGGACAGGGGATCACTGAAGCTTTCTTT.

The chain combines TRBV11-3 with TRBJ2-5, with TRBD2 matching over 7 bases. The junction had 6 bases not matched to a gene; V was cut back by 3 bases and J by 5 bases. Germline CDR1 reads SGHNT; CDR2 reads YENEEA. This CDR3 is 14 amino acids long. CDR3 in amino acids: CASSLGGVTETQYF. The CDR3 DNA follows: TGTGCCAGCAGCTTGGGGGGGGTAACGGAGACCCAGTACTTC.

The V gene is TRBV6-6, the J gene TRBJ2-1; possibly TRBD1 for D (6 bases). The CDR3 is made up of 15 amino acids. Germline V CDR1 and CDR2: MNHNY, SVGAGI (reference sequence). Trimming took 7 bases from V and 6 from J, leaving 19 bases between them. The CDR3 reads CASTYGQLLGNEQFF. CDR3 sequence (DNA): TGTGCCAGCACCTACGGACAGCTCTTAGGCAATGAGCAGTTCTTC.

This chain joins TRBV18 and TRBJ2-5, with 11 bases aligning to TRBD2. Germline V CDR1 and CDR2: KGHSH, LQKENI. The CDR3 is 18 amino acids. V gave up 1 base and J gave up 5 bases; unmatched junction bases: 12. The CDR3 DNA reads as TGTGCCAGCTCACCACTAGCGGGGGGGCATTCTAGCGTGGAGACCCAGTACTTC. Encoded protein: CASSPLAGGHSSVETQYF.

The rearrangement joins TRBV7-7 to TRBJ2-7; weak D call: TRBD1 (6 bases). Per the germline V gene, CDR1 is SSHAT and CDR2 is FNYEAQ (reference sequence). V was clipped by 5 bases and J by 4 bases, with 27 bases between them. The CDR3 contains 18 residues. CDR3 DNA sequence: TGTGCCAGCAGCCCACTCCCTGGGACAACCGCTCATCTTTACGAGCAGTACTTC. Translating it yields CASSPLPGTTAHLYEQYF. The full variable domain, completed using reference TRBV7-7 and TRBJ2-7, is GAGVSQSPRYKVTKRGQDVTLRCDPISSHATLYWYQQALGQGPEFLTYFNYEAQPDKSGLPSDRFSAERPEGSISTLTIQRTEQRDSAMYRCASSPLPGTTAHLYEQYFGPGTRLTVT.

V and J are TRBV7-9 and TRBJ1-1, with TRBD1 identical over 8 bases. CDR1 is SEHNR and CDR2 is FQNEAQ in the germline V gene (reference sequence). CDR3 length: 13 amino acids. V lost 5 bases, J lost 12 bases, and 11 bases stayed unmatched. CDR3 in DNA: TGTGCCAGCAGCCGCGGTCAGGGGGCGCGAACTTTCTTT. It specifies CASSRGQGARTFF. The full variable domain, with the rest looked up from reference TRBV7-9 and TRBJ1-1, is DTGVSQNPRHKITKRGQNVTFRCDPISEHNRLYWYRQTLGQGPEFLTYFQNEAQLEKSRLLSDRFSAERPKGSFSTLEIQRTEQGDSAMYLCASSRGQGARTFFGQGTRLTVV.

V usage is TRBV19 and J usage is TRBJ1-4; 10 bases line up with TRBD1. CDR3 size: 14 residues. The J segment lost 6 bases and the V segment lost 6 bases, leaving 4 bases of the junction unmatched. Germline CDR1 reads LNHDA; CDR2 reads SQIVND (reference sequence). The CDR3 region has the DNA TGTGCCAGTAGCAGGACAGGGGGGGATGAAAAACTGTTTTTT. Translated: CASSRTGGDEKLFF.

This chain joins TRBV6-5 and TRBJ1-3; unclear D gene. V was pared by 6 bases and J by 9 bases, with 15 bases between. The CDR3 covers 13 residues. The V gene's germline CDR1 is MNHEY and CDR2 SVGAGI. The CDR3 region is CASRAPSVSTIYF. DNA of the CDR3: TGTGCCAGCAGGGCCCCCTCGGTGAGCACCATATATTTT.

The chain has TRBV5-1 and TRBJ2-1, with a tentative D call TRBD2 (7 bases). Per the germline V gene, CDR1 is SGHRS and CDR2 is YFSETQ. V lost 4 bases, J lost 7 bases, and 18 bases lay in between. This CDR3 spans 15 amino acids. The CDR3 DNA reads TGCGCCAGCAGCGATCTAGTGGGGGGGCTTAATGAGCAGTTCTTC. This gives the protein CASSDLVGGLNEQFF.

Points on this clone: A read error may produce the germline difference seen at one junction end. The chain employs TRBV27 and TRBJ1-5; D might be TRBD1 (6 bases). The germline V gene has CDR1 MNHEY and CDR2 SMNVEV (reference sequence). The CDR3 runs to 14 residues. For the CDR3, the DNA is TGTGCCAGCAGCTTATTTGGGGGGCGTCAGCCCCAGCATTTT. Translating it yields CASSLFGGRQPQHF.

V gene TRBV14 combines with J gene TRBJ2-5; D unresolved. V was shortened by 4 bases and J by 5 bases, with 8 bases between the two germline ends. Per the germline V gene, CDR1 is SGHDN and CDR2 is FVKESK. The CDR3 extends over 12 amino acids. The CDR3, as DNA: TGTGCCAGCAGCCCTTCCCGGGAGACCCAGTACTTC. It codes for CASSPSRETQYF.

The CDR3 loop reads CASSFRGTDTQYF. CDR3 DNA sequence: TGTGCCAGCAGCTTCCGGGGCACAGATACGCAGTATTTT. This chain links TRBV7-2 with TRBJ2-3, with D hard to call. V gave up 3 bases and J gave up 1 base, with 5 bases separating them. The CDR3 has 13 residues. Germline CDR1 SGHTA, CDR2 FQGNSA.

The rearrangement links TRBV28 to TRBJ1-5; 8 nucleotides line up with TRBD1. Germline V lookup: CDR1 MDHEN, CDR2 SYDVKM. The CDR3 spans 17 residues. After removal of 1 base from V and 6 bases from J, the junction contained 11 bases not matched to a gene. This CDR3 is CASSLLLSTGVSQPQHF. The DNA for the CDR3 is TGTGCCAGCAGTTTATTGCTGTCGACAGGGGTGTCTCAGCCCCAGCATTTT.

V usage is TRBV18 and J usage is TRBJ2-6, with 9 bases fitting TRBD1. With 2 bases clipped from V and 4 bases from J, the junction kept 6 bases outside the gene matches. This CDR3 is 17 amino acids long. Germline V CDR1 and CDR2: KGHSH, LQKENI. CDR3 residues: CASSPRTGAAGANVLTF. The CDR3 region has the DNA TGTGCCAGCTCACCAAGGACAGGGGCAGCCGGGGCCAACGTCCTGACTTTC.

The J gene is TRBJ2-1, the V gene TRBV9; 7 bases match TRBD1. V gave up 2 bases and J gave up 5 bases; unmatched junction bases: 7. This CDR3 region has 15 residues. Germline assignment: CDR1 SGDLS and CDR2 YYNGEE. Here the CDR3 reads CASSVWGQPNNEQFF. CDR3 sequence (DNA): TGTGCCAGCAGCGTTTGGGGACAGCCAAACAATGAGCAGTTCTTC.

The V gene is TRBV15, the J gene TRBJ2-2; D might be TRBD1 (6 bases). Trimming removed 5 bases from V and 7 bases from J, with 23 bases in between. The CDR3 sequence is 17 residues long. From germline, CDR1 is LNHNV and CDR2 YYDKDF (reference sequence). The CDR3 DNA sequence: TGTGCCACCAGCCCTTACCCAGGGGACCTTACCGGCGGGGAGCTGTTTTTT. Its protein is CATSPYPGDLTGGELFF.

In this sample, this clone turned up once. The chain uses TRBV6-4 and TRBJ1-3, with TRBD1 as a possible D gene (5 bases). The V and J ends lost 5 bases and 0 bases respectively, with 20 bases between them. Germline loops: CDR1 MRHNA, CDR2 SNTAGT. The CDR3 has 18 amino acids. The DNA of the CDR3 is TGTGCCAGCAGTCACCGTACCACGGGGACCTCCTCTGGAAACACCATATATTTT. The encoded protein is CASSHRTTGTSSGNTIYF.